The entry below describes one T cell receptor beta chain. As every portion of the isolated RNA was reverse transcribed, the sequencing read expressed TCRB transcripts. The method was immunoSEQ multiplex PCR; TCRdb's version includes in-frame clones alone and lacks a portion of them. The repertoire holds 120,000 to 150,000 clones, roughly 10% seen once, with under 1.5% in the top ten. Germline lookup yields CDR1 LNHDA and CDR2 SQIVND (reference sequence). This CDR3 comprises 16 residues. Trimming left V 8 bases short and J 0 bases short, with 17 bases between. The data are from a study of beta chain features in type 1 diabetes.

The clonotype originates from a man aged 18-30 years in good health. V usage is TRBV19 and J usage is TRBJ2-1; D perhaps matches TRBD1 (5 bases). Input material: naive CD4+ T cells from blood. CDR3 in amino acids: CASSDRLRDSYNEQFF. CDR3 DNA sequence: TGTGCCAGTTCCGATCGTCTCAGGGACTCCTACAATGAGCAGTTCTTC. Variable domain in full (rest from reference TRBV19 and TRBJ2-1): DGGITQSPKYLFRKEGQNVTLSCEQNLNHDAMYWYRQDPGQGLRLIYYSQIVNDFQKGDIAEGYSVSREKKESFPLTVTSAQKNPTAFYLCASSDRLRDSYNEQFFGPGTRLTVL.